Presented here are 24 T cell receptor beta chains from one specimen sequenced in a study of human T cells and chemical hapten exposure. Sample time point: patch test 3, about 24 weeks after DPC sensitization. Treatment in this sample: therapeutic diphenylcyclopropenone sensitization with weekly scalp DPC. TCRdb recomputed calls from the RACE reads with MiXCR, one row per CDR3 protein. The sample has about 82,000 distinct CDR3 sequences; 10% to 15% are singletons. The material sequenced was whole blood, taken in connection with sensitization to the hapten diphenylcyclopropenone (DPC). Receptors originate from a woman aged 45-65 years with alopecia areata. Some clones in this sample may be carry-over from other donors' samples.

This clonotype turned up a few times. The rearrangement joins TRBV12-3 or TRBV12-4 to TRBJ1-1; D is ambiguous. CDR3 length: 12 amino acids. The V and J ends lost 5 bases and 7 bases respectively, with 11 bases between them. The CDR3 DNA is TGTGCCAGCAGTCCAACCCCCGGTGAAGCTTTCTTT. Translation gives CASSPTPGEAFF.

This clonotype was seen ten or more times. V gene TRBV11-2 combines with J gene TRBJ2-3, with D unclear. Germline V gene data show CDR1 as SGHAT and CDR2 as FQNNGV. The CDR3 runs to 15 residues. The V end lost 0 bases, the J end lost 4 bases, and 11 bases lay between the germline ends. This CDR3 reads CASSLDGAGADTQYF. Written as DNA, the CDR3 is TGTGCCAGCAGCTTAGACGGCGCTGGGGCAGATACGCAGTATTTT.

A few counts support this clonotype. The rearrangement uses TRBV18 and TRBJ2-7; TRBD1 aligns across 7 bases. V gave up 4 bases and J gave up 6 bases; unmatched junction bases: 6. The CDR3 extends over 13 amino acids. Germline values: CDR1 KGHSH, CDR2 LQKENI. The CDR3: CASSQQQGLEQYF. The CDR3 DNA reads as TGTGCCAGCTCACAACAACAGGGGCTCGAGCAGTACTTC.

This clonotype was recorded a few times. The chain couples TRBV5-1 to TRBJ2-2, with TRBD1 matching 11 bases. Trimming at V came to 4 bases and at J to 6 bases, leaving 17 bases not matched to a gene. The CDR3 is made up of 19 amino acids. Germline CDR1 SGHRS, CDR2 YFSETQ. This CDR3 reads CASSPGQGAGRTLAGELFF. DNA of the CDR3: TGCGCCAGCAGCCCAGGACAGGGGGCCGGCCGTACGTTGGCCGGGGAGCTGTTTTTT.

The chain carries TRBV7-3 and TRBJ1-1, with no clear D. CDR1 is SGHTA and CDR2 is FQGTGA in the germline V gene. V was shortened by 1 base and J by 6 bases, with 12 bases between the two germline ends. CDR3 size: 14 residues. CDR3 nucleotide sequence: TGTGCCAGCAGCTTAAGGGATTGGCGTTCTGAAGCTTTCTTT. It is translated as CASSLRDWRSEAFF.

This clonotype was counted between two and nine times. The chain employs TRBV29-1 and TRBJ2-3, with D unresolved. V lost 4 bases and J 1 base, leaving 12 bases between the germline ends. CDR3 length: 14 amino acids. Looked up from germline, CDR1 is SQVTM and CDR2 is ANQGSEA. CDR3 residues: CSVVLGGRTDTQYF. For the CDR3, the DNA is TGCAGCGTTGTTCTTGGCGGACGCACAGATACGCAGTATTTT.

The chain has TRBV7-9 and TRBJ1-4; 7 bases agree with TRBD1. Per germline, CDR1 SEHNR and CDR2 FQNEAQ (reference sequence). J was trimmed by 0 bases and V by 5 bases; bases with no gene match: 6. This CDR3 comprises 16 residues. As DNA, the CDR3 is TGTGCCAGCAGCCCGGGGACAGACTCAACTAATGAAAAACTGTTTTTT. This sequence encodes CASSPGTDSTNEKLFF.

The table lists this clonotype with a few counts. This chain uses TRBV18 with TRBJ1-2; no clear D gene. CDR1 is KGHSH and CDR2 is LQKENI in the germline V gene. Trimming removed 2 bases from V and 5 bases from J, with 9 bases in between. The CDR3 is made up of 13 amino acids. CDR3 region: CASSPRADYGYTF. Written as DNA, the CDR3 is TGTGCCAGCTCACCAAGGGCGGATTATGGCTACACCTTC.

This clonotype showed up many times. This chain links TRBV18 with TRBJ2-1; 9 bases are shared with TRBD1. The germline V gene encodes CDR1 KGHSH and CDR2 LQKENI. This CDR3 is 15 amino acids long. With V trimmed by 2 bases and J by 7 bases, 6 bases remained unmatched. CDR3 nucleotide sequence: TGTGCCAGCTCACCAATCGACAGGGGGTTAAATGAGCAGTTCTTC. It translates to CASSPIDRGLNEQFF.

This clonotype has just a few counts. The chain couples TRBV29-1 to TRBJ1-1, with 9 bases fitting TRBD1. The CDR3 runs to 15 residues. Germline CDR1 reads SQVTM; CDR2 reads ANQGSEA. With 7 bases clipped from V and 2 bases from J, the junction kept 11 bases outside the gene matches. CDR3 sequence: CSAVVTGGQNTEAFF. The DNA for the CDR3 is TGCAGCGCAGTTGTGACAGGGGGACAAAACACTGAAGCTTTCTTT.

V and J are TRBV29-1 and TRBJ1-1, with D hard to call. Trimming left V 3 bases short and J 5 bases short, with 13 bases between. Germline assignment: CDR1 SQVTM and CDR2 ANQGSEA. The CDR3 consists of 13 residues. The CDR3 loop is CSVDHRGGTEAFF. The CDR3 region has the DNA TGCAGCGTTGATCACCGGGGAGGGACTGAAGCTTTCTTT.

The V gene is TRBV6-6, the J gene TRBJ1-1; TRBD1 aligns across 8 bases. Germline CDR1 reads MNHNY; CDR2 reads SVGAGI (reference sequence). The junction had 6 bases not matched to a gene; V was cut back by 5 bases and J by 4 bases. CDR3 length: 14 amino acids. CDR3 region: CASSRGQETTEAFF. In DNA form, the CDR3 reads TGTGCCAGCAGTAGGGGACAGGAAACCACTGAAGCTTTCTTT.

This clonotype was observed a handful of times. This rearrangement joins TRBV6-6 to TRBJ2-7; D gene unclear. Germline values: CDR1 MNHNY, CDR2 SVGAGI (reference sequence). The CDR3 is 13 residues long. The V end lost 4 bases, the J end lost 5 bases, and 12 bases lay between the germline ends. In DNA, the CDR3 is TGTGCCAGCAGTTTAAGCCCAAGCCACGAGCAGTACTTC. This codes for CASSLSPSHEQYF.

V is TRBV7-2 and J is TRBJ2-7; 9 bases match TRBD2. V was clipped by 1 base and J by 2 bases; unmatched bases: 3. Germline V gives CDR1 SGHTA, CDR2 FQGNSA. The CDR3 totals 15 residues. The CDR3: CASSLVAGATYEQYF. CDR3 sequence (DNA): TGTGCCAGCAGCTTAGTAGCGGGAGCGACCTACGAGCAGTACTTC.

The sample holds a few counts of this clonotype. CDR3 sequence: CSVLGDPEQYF. DNA for the CDR3: TGCAGTGTGCTCGGGGACCCCGAGCAGTACTTC. The chain joins TRBV20-1 to TRBJ2-7, with D perhaps given as TRBD1 or TRBD2 (5 bases each). Trimming removed 7 bases at V and 6 bases at J, with 13 bases between. This CDR3 spans 11 amino acids. Germline CDR1 DFQATT, CDR2 SNEGSKA (reference sequence).

The chain combines TRBV3-1 with TRBJ2-2; D unresolved. Germline V gene data show CDR1 as LGHDT and CDR2 as YNNKEL (reference sequence). The CDR3 has 12 residues. V lost 6 bases and J lost 5, with 7 bases in between. The CDR3 sequence: CASRTITGELFF. Written as DNA, the CDR3 is TGTGCCAGCAGAACTATAACCGGGGAGCTGTTTTTT.

This rearrangement joins TRBV7-9 to TRBJ2-7; D is perhaps TRBD1 (5 bases). The CDR3 consists of 12 residues. V lost 9 bases and J lost 5, with 14 bases in between. The germline V gene encodes CDR1 SEHNR and CDR2 FQNEAQ (reference sequence). The chain's CDR3 is CASALTVHEQYF. CDR3 nucleotide sequence: TGTGCCAGTGCCTTGACAGTCCACGAGCAGTACTTC.

This clonotype was detected many times. Written as DNA, the CDR3 is TGTGCCAGCAGCCCTCCGGCCGGGACTAGCGGGGCAACCTACGAGCAGTACTTC. Amino acids: CASSPPAGTSGATYEQYF. The chain recombines TRBV11-1 with TRBJ2-7; 13 bases line up with TRBD2. CDR3 length equals 18 residues. Per the germline V gene, CDR1 is SGHAT and CDR2 is FQDESV (reference sequence). Losses at the gene ends were 5 bases for V and 2 bases for J; bases not matched to a gene: 12.

This clonotype showed up many times. The V call is TRBV10-3, the J call TRBJ2-5; TRBD2 matches at 12 bases. V lost 6 bases to trimming and J lost 2 bases; unmatched junction nucleotides: 4. The CDR3 loop spans 15 amino acids. Germline values: CDR1 ENHRY, CDR2 SYGVKD. This CDR3 reads CAISAGTSGQETQYF. The CDR3 DNA reads TGTGCCATCAGCGCTGGGACTAGCGGGCAAGAGACCCAGTACTTC.

This clonotype was seen many times. V usage is TRBV2 and J usage is TRBJ1-1; 7 bases align to TRBD1. The CDR3 is made up of 14 amino acids. V shed 8 bases and J 0 bases; nucleotides not matched to a gene: 6. The germline V gene encodes CDR1 SNHLY and CDR2 FYNNEI. The CDR3 coding sequence is TGTGCCAGCGTGCCGGGACAGTTGAACACTGAAGCTTTCTTT. Its protein product is CASVPGQLNTEAFF.

This clonotype was observed a handful of times. The chain carries TRBV29-1 and TRBJ2-3, with TRBD2 matching 7 bases. The germline CDR1 and CDR2 sequences are SQVTM and ANQGSEA. J was trimmed by 4 bases and V by 6 bases; bases with no gene match: 1. The CDR3 runs 11 residues. CDR3 sequence (DNA): TGCAGCGTGGGGGGGGCAGATACGCAGTATTTT. Its protein is CSVGGADTQYF.

This clonotype was picked up many times. The rearrangement links TRBV18 to TRBJ2-7; D not resolved. The CDR3 runs 13 residues. Trimming took off 3 bases at V and 4 bases at J, with 10 bases between the two ends. Germline V gene lookup returns CDR1 KGHSH and CDR2 LQKENI. As DNA, the CDR3 is TGTGCCAGCTCACCTCAGCAGGAATACGAGCAGTACTTC. Residues: CASSPQQEYEQYF.

The CDR3 loop reads CVSSKALLAVSTDTQYF. The CDR3 DNA is TGTGTCAGCAGCAAAGCGCTACTAGCTGTCAGCACAGATACGCAGTATTTT. V and J are TRBV21-1 and TRBJ2-3; the table gives TRBD2 as D, unverified against the DNA. TRBV21-1 is noted as a pseudogene. The CDR3 sequence is 17 residues long.

This clonotype is classed as medium-sized. The gene calls are TRBV6-6 and TRBJ1-2, with 10 bases aligning to TRBD1. The CDR3 consists of 17 residues. Trimming removed 5 bases from V and 5 bases from J; junction bases left unmatched: 14. Germline V lookup: CDR1 MNHNY, CDR2 SVGAGI (reference sequence). CDR3 DNA: TGTGCCAGCAGTCCGCCGGGGACAGGGGAAGGAGTGTATGGCTACACCTTC. It encodes CASSPPGTGEGVYGYTF.